Below, one TCR beta chain is given with its context. It was with 60 Vbeta and 13 Jbeta primers that the PCR ran. Generated by immunoSEQ multiplex PCR, the TCRdb table keeps only in-frame clones and is missing some. The sample has about 170,000 clones, roughly 77% seen once; the top ten hold 1%. Germline assignment: CDR1 SQVTM and CDR2 ANQGSEA. The CDR3 spans 17 residues. V dropped 5 bases and J dropped 4 bases, with 23 bases sitting between them. These data originate in a study of cytomegalovirus exposure and HLA in healthy donors. The sequence was collected from a woman aged 45-59 years in good health and CMV-seropositive. Sample: PBMCs. The chain combines TRBV29-1 with TRBJ2-2; tentative D call: TRBD1 (6 bases). Written as DNA, the CDR3 is TGCAGCGTTCGGGGCAGGGGCGATCGTAGTGGCACCGGGGAGCTGTTTTTT. Translation: CSVRGRGDRSGTGELFF.